Listed below are T cell receptor beta chains from one sample, sequenced in a study of siplizumab effects on memory and regulatory T cells. The data were produced by immunoSEQ multiplex PCR, yet TCRdb's version contains in-frame clones alone and is incomplete. The sample has some 40,000 clones, 89% seen once. Sequencing was done on a sample of naive CD4+ T cells sorted from blood. The source is a human donor in good health. CDR3s include the opening cysteine and the closing phenylalanine or tryptophan. The D gene is left open where the match is weak. Only part of the rows carry a size: once, few, many, or a class if the clone is expanded.

TGCGCCAGCAGCCGCGGTGGGCAAATCTATGGCTACACCTTC,CASSRGGQIYGYTF,TRBV5-1,14,TRBJ1-2,NA,NA
TGTGCCATCAGTGACGGTTCTTGGGGGGGTGAGCAGTTCTTC,CAISDGSWGGEQFF,TRBV10-3,14,TRBJ2-1,NA,TRBD2
TGCGCCAGCAGCTTGGAGGACAGGGCCAATGAAAAACTGTTTTTT,CASSLEDRANEKLFF,TRBV5-1,15,TRBJ1-4,NA,TRBD1
TGTGCCAGCACCCTGAGACAGGGCCGCAATCAGCCCCAGCATTTT,CASTLRQGRNQPQHF,TRBV6-6,15,TRBJ1-5,NA,TRBD1
TGTGCCAGCTCACCACCCGGGTCCCTAAAGGAAAAACTGTTTTTT,CASSPPGSLKEKLFF,TRBV18,15,TRBJ1-4,NA,NA
TGTGCCATCAGTGAGGGGGGGGGTAGTACCCCTTCCCAGTCTGGCTACACCTTC,CAISEGGGSTPSQSGYTF,TRBV10-3,18,TRBJ1-2,NA,NA
TGTGCCAGCAGCTTGGTTTTTGGCTCCTACAATGAGCAGTTCTTC,CASSLVFGSYNEQFF,TRBV5-6,15,TRBJ2-1,NA,NA
TGTGCCAGCTCACCAGCGCAGATCCCCGACACTGAAGCTTTCTTT,CASSPAQIPDTEAFF,TRBV18,15,TRBJ1-1,NA,NA
TGTGCCACCGGGACGGCTAATTCACCCCTCCACTTT,CATGTANSPLHF,TRBV7-9,12,TRBJ1-6,NA,NA
TGTGCCAGCAGCTCCCAACCTAGCGGACGCACAGATACGCAGTATTTT,CASSSQPSGRTDTQYF,TRBV7-6,16,TRBJ2-3,NA,TRBD2
TGTGCCAGCAGCTTGCAAGCGGGAAGCTACGAGCAGTACTTC,CASSLQAGSYEQYF,TRBV5-4,14,TRBJ2-7,NA,TRBD2
TGTGCCAGCAGTTTCGCGGGACAGGGGGCTTACGAGCAGTACTTC,CASSFAGQGAYEQYF,TRBV27,15,TRBJ2-7,NA,TRBD1
TGTGCCAGCGCCCCTGTGTCTAGCGGGAGGAGCGGGGAGCTGTTTTTT,CASAPVSSGRSGELFF,TRBV9,16,TRBJ2-2,NA,TRBD2
TGTGCCAGCAGCGATCGACAGCTTAGCTCTGGGGCCAACGTCCTGACTTTC,CASSDRQLSSGANVLTF,TRBV9,17,TRBJ2-6,NA,NA
TGTGCCAGCAGTGCCAAGGAGGGGACCCAGTACTTC,CASSAKEGTQYF,TRBV6-1,12,TRBJ2-5,NA,NA
TGTGCCAGTCCCCCGGTCGACAGGGGCTGGCAGAACACTGAAGCTTTCTTT,CASPPVDRGWQNTEAFF,TRBV19,17,TRBJ1-1,NA,TRBD1
TGTGCCAGTAGTCCAAAGGACCGGACGGGGAGCTACACCTTC,CASSPKDRTGSYTF,TRBV19,14,TRBJ1-2,NA,NA
TGTGCCATCAGTGAGATCCGGGACAGGCCCGTTGAGTTCTTC,CAISEIRDRPVEFF,TRBV10-3,14,TRBJ2-1,NA,TRBD1
TGTGCCAGCAGCTTATCCGGGGGAGGGCCCTACGAGCAGTACTTC,CASSLSGGGPYEQYF,TRBV7-8,15,TRBJ2-7,NA,TRBD2
TGTGCCTCAAACCTTTTGATCTACGAGCAGTACTTC,CASNLLIYEQYF,TRBV9,12,TRBJ2-7,NA,NA
TGTGCCAGCAGCCGGCCAGGTGTTTCTAGAGAGCAGTACTTC,CASSRPGVSREQYF,TRBV11-2,14,TRBJ2-7,NA,NA
TGTGCCAGCAGTTTCGGGACACATGACACTGAAGCTTTCTTT,CASSFGTHDTEAFF,TRBV6-6,14,TRBJ1-1,NA,NA
TGTGCCAGCAGTGATACCAGGGTCTTCACAGATACGCAGTATTTT,CASSDTRVFTDTQYF,TRBV25-1,15,TRBJ2-3,once,NA
TGTGCCAGCAGTGCAAGACAGTGGAATAATGAAAAACTGTTTTTT,CASSARQWNNEKLFF,TRBV6-1,15,TRBJ1-4,NA,NA
TGTGCCAGCTCACCTCAGGGGGCGCCGAACACCGGGGAGCTGTTTTTT,CASSPQGAPNTGELFF,TRBV18,16,TRBJ2-2,NA,TRBD1
TGTGCCAGCAGTCCTCTTGGGGGCTCCTACAATGAGCAGTTCTTC,CASSPLGGSYNEQFF,TRBV6-5,15,TRBJ2-1,NA,NA
TGCGCCAGCAGCCAGGGGCCCTATCAGCCCCAGCATTTT,CASSQGPYQPQHF,TRBV5-1,13,TRBJ1-5,NA,NA
TGTGCCAGCAGCTTACGACAGCCCTTAGGTTATGGCTACACCTTC,CASSLRQPLGYGYTF,TRBV7-2,15,TRBJ1-2,once,NA
TGTGCCAGCTTCAGGCGGACGGCGTCAGCCTACGAGCAGTACTTC,CASFRRTASAYEQYF,TRBV5-4,15,TRBJ2-7,NA,NA
TGTGCCAGCACTGGGACAGATTATGGCTACACCTTC,CASTGTDYGYTF,TRBV18,12,TRBJ1-2,NA,TRBD1
TGTGCCAGTAGTCCAGGATTTTATGGCTACACCTTC,CASSPGFYGYTF,TRBV19,12,TRBJ1-2,once,NA
TGTGCCAGCACCACCTTCTCGACCGGATTGAACACCGGGGAGCTGTTTTTT,CASTTFSTGLNTGELFF,TRBV9,17,TRBJ2-2,NA,NA
TGTGCCTGGAGTTCCGGGACAGGGTACGATGAGCAGTTCTTC,CAWSSGTGYDEQFF,TRBV30,14,TRBJ2-1,NA,TRBD1
TGCGCCAGCAGCTACAGGACAGGGGGCTCCCCAACCTATGGCTACACCTTC,CASSYRTGGSPTYGYTF,TRBV5-1,17,TRBJ1-2,NA,TRBD1
TGTGCCAGCAGTTTACCCTTCGACAAGGCTGTCGGCTACACCTTC,CASSLPFDKAVGYTF,TRBV28,15,TRBJ1-2,NA,NA
TGCGCCAGCAGCTTGGGTGGACAGGGCCGTGAGCAGTTCTTC,CASSLGGQGREQFF,TRBV5-1,14,TRBJ2-1,NA,TRBD1
TGTGCCAGCAGCTTAGTTGGGAATCAGCCCCAGCATTTT,CASSLVGNQPQHF,TRBV11-2,13,TRBJ1-5,NA,NA
TGTGCCAGTAACGACCATTCGGGTCTCTATGGCTACACCTTC,CASNDHSGLYGYTF,TRBV19,14,TRBJ1-2,NA,NA
TGTGCCAGTAGTGCCGAAGGGACGGGCGAGCAGTACTTC,CASSAEGTGEQYF,TRBV19,13,TRBJ2-7,NA,NA
TGTGCCAGCAGTTACTCGGGCCAATACACTGAAGCTTTCTTT,CASSYSGQYTEAFF,TRBV6-5,14,TRBJ1-1,NA,NA
TGTGCCAGCAGAGGAAGGGGGACTTACACTGAAGCTTTCTTT,CASRGRGTYTEAFF,TRBV2,14,TRBJ1-1,NA,NA
TGTGCCATCAGGGACACCCACGGGGGCGGGGAGCTGTTTTTT,CAIRDTHGGGELFF,TRBV10-3,14,TRBJ2-2,once,NA
TGTGCCTGGAGTCAAACGGGACAGGGACCTTACAATGAGCAGTTCTTC,CAWSQTGQGPYNEQFF,TRBV30,16,TRBJ2-1,NA,TRBD1
TGTGCCAGCAGCCAATCCCCGTCCTCCTACGAGCAGTACTTC,CASSQSPSSYEQYF,TRBV7-9,14,TRBJ2-7,NA,NA
TGTGCCACCAGCAGAGGACGGATCTCCAATCAGCCCCAGCATTTT,CATSRGRISNQPQHF,TRBV15,15,TRBJ1-5,NA,NA
TGTGCCAGCAGCTTTAGCGGGAGGGGTCAAGAGACCCAGTACTTC,CASSFSGRGQETQYF,TRBV11-2,15,TRBJ2-5,NA,TRBD2
TGTGCCAGCAGCTCCACAGGGTCAGGAGAGACCCAGTACTTC,CASSSTGSGETQYF,TRBV5-4,14,TRBJ2-5,NA,NA
TGTGCCGCAGGGTTTGTGAACGAGCAGTACTTC,CAAGFVNEQYF,TRBV19,11,TRBJ2-7,few,NA
TGTGCCATCAGCCGGGACAGGGCCATATCTGGAAACACCATATATTTT,CAISRDRAISGNTIYF,TRBV10-3,16,TRBJ1-3,NA,TRBD1
TGTGCCAGCAGTAGGCTTGAAGCTTTCTTT,CASSRLEAFF,TRBV27,10,TRBJ1-1,few,NA
TGCGCCAGCAGCTCCGGGGATACGCAGTATTTT,CASSSGDTQYF,TRBV5-1,11,TRBJ2-3,NA,NA
TGTGCCAGCAGTACTGGCCTCCGGGGGCCCAACTCCTACGAGCAGTACTTC,CASSTGLRGPNSYEQYF,TRBV7-2,17,TRBJ2-7,NA,NA
TGTGCCTGGAGTGTGGGACGGTATGATTCGCAGTATTTT,CAWSVGRYDSQYF,TRBV30,13,TRBJ2-3,NA,NA